This T cell receptor beta chain appears in the sequencing data of a study of control samples from healthy donors and cancer patients. Assay: immunoSEQ multiplex PCR; the TCRdb copy retains only in-frame clones and omits some. The sample holds around 71,000 clones, 87% seen once. From germline, CDR1 is MNHEY and CDR2 SVGEGT. The CDR3 is 14 residues long. Trimming stripped 7 bases from V and 5 bases from J, with 17 bases between. The receptor was isolated from a woman aged 50 to 60 with head and neck cancer. Sequencing was done on a sample of PBMCs. The V call is TRBV6-2 or TRBV6-3, the J call TRBJ1-1; the D gene is possibly TRBD1 (6 bases). The DNA of the CDR3 is TGTGCCAGCACCCCCCACAGGGATGGGACTGAAGCTTTCTTT. The encoded protein is CASTPHRDGTEAFF.